This T cell receptor beta chain appears in the sequencing data of a study of early T cells in non-severe SARS-CoV-2 infection. Overall study context: Sequencing of unsorted whole blood was done on bulk RNA, leaving chains unpaired.

Study-level results: CD4 and private specificities were missed by VDJdb matching, which favored anti-spike CD8 responses.

Individual cDNA molecules were tagged with unique molecular identifiers. Using its own MiXCR run on the 5' RACE reads, TCRdb lists one record per CDR3 protein. Among some 50,000 distinct CDR3 sequences, less than 11% were seen once, and the ten largest hold about 4.3%. In its sample, this clonotype was seen many times. Its antigen is undetermined. The sequence was collected from an adult who was a healthcare worker with PCR-confirmed SARS-CoV-2 infection or an uninfected control (not recorded which). The sequenced sample was whole blood.

CDR3 nucleotide sequence: TGTGCCAGCAGCCCCGGACTAGCGGGGGGCTACGAGCAGTACTTC. Its protein is CASSPGLAGGYEQYF. The chain recombines TRBV5-4 with TRBJ2-7; 14 nucleotides line up with TRBD2. From germline, CDR1 is SGHNT and CDR2 YYREEE (reference sequence). With V trimmed by 4 bases and J by 3 bases, 3 bases remained unmatched. There are 15 residues in the CDR3.